The 28 T cell receptor beta chains presented below share a single source sample, sequenced in a study of identifying expanded T cells in peripheral blood (dated by TCRdb to 2018 to 2020). The receptor library was made with the immunoSEQ multiplex PCR assay. The clones in this table, taken by TCRdb from immuneACCESS, are in-frame only. Not every clone is retained; where verified, under half of the shortfall comes from an unresolved V gene, and the cause of the rest is unknown. A total of tens of thousands of clones appear in this sample, 70% to 90% of them only once. Of the sample, approximately 5% is held by the ten largest clones. The sequenced sample was blood. The receptors come from a person between 18 and 75 years old in good health.

This clone appeared once. The gene calls are TRBV6-5 and TRBJ2-2; 12 positions match TRBD2. This CDR3 spans 15 amino acids. J was trimmed by 4 bases and V by 5 bases; bases with no gene match: 2. Per the germline V gene, CDR1 is MNHEY and CDR2 is SVGAGI. This CDR3 reads CASSLAGGTTGELFF. In nucleotides, the CDR3 is TGTGCCAGCAGTCTAGCGGGAGGGACCACCGGGGAGCTGTTTTTT.

By its share, this clone is medium-sized. V and J are TRBV7-2 and TRBJ2-5; D is unresolved. The CDR3 spans 12 residues. Germline assignment: CDR1 SGHTA and CDR2 FQGNSA. The germline V and J ends were trimmed by 1 base and 1 base, with 1 base remaining between them. The CDR3 coding sequence is TGTGCCAGCAGCTTAGTCCAAGAGACCCAGTACTTC. Encoded protein: CASSLVQETQYF. Filled out from reference TRBV7-2 and TRBJ2-5, the complete variable domain reads GAGVSQSPSNKVTEKGKDVELRCDPISGHTALYWYRQSLGQGLEFLIYFQGNSAPDKSGLPSDRFSAERTGGSVSTLTIQRTQQEDSAVYLCASSLVQETQYFGPGTRLLVL.

The chain recombines TRBV7-9 with TRBJ1-5; D is unclear. The germline V gene encodes CDR1 SEHNR and CDR2 FQNEAQ (reference sequence). This CDR3 has 13 amino acids. V was trimmed by 1 base and J by 6 bases, leaving 7 bases between them. The CDR3 DNA reads TGTGCCAGCAGCTTAGATGGGTTTCAGCCCCAGCATTTT. This codes for CASSLDGFQPQHF.

The chain uses TRBV7-6 and TRBJ2-1, with 12 positions matching TRBD1. J lost 8 bases, V lost 5 bases, and 10 bases had no gene match. Germline values: CDR1 SGHVS, CDR2 FNYEAQ. CDR3 size: 16 residues. The CDR3 region is CASSKRGTGGLDEQFF. In DNA, the CDR3 is TGTGCCAGCAGCAAAAGGGGGACAGGGGGCTTGGATGAGCAGTTCTTC. Looking up the rest from reference TRBV7-6 and TRBJ2-1 gives the full variable domain: GAGVSQSPRYKVTKRGQDVALRCDPISGHVSLYWYRQALGQGPEFLTYFNYEAQQDKSGLPNDRFSAERPEGSISTLTIQRTEQRDSAMYRCASSKRGTGGLDEQFFGPGTRLTVL.

The rearrangement links TRBV30 to TRBJ2-1; D is unresolved. The germline V gene has CDR1 GTSNPN and CDR2 SVGIG (reference sequence). The ends were cut back, 0 bases at V and 5 bases at J, with 8 bases in the middle. The CDR3 has 13 residues. This CDR3 reads CAWSVGLDNEQFF. The DNA of the CDR3 is TGTGCCTGGAGTGTCGGGCTAGACAATGAGCAGTTCTTC. The whole variable domain, remainder taken from reference TRBV30 and TRBJ2-1, is SQTIHQWPATLVQPVGSPLSLECTVEGTSNPNLYWYRQAAGRGLQLLFYSVGIGQISSEVPQNLSASRPQDRQFILSSKKLLLSDSGFYLCAWSVGLDNEQFFGPGTRLTVL.

The J gene is TRBJ2-1, the V gene TRBV7-2, with D unresolved. This CDR3 spans 16 amino acids. The germline V gene has CDR1 SGHTA and CDR2 FQGNSA. Trimming left V 2 bases short and J 4 bases short, with 15 bases between. CDR3 DNA sequence: TGTGCCAGCAGCTTATCTGACTGGGCGATGTACAATGAGCAGTTCTTC. This gives the protein CASSLSDWAMYNEQFF.

The gene calls are TRBV4-2 and TRBJ1-2, with D unclear. From germline, CDR1 is LGHNA and CDR2 YNFKEQ. Trimming took off 1 base at V and 1 base at J, with 13 bases between the two ends. This CDR3 has 16 residues. The CDR3 bases are TGTGCCAGCAGCCAAGCCTTGAGAGTCAGTAACTATGGCTACACCTTC. Amino acids: CASSQALRVSNYGYTF.

The rearrangement joins TRBV2 to TRBJ1-1, with D possibly matching TRBD1 (6 bases). CDR3 length: 15 amino acids. V was clipped by 3 bases and J by 1 base, with 12 bases between them. Germline assignment: CDR1 SNHLY and CDR2 FYNNEI. Written as DNA, the CDR3 is TGTGCCAGCAGTGATGTGGGGGCCGCGAACACTGAAGCTTTCTTT. Encoded protein: CASSDVGAANTEAFF.

This clone was found once. The gene calls are TRBV2 and TRBJ2-5, with D perhaps matching TRBD2 (7 bases). This CDR3 has 14 residues. The V gene lost 3 bases and the J gene lost 4 bases, with 12 bases spanning the gap. Germline CDR1 SNHLY, CDR2 FYNNEI. The CDR3 nucleotides read TGTGCCAGCAGTGATGACGGGGGGCGAGAGACCCAGTACTTC. Amino acids: CASSDDGGRETQYF.

The chain uses TRBV19 and TRBJ1-2; D perhaps matches TRBD1 (6 bases). The CDR3 sequence is 11 residues long. Germline CDR1 reads LNHDA; CDR2 reads SQIVND (reference sequence). The V and J ends lost 9 bases and 7 bases respectively, with 12 bases between them. This chain's CDR3 is CASEGGTGYTF. CDR3 in DNA: TGTGCCAGCGAAGGGGGTACTGGCTACACCTTC.

The chain joins TRBV19 to TRBJ1-3; no definite D call. The CDR3 has 13 residues. Germline V gene sequence: CDR1 LNHDA, CDR2 SQIVND (reference sequence). The germline V and J ends were trimmed by 0 bases and 5 bases, with 5 bases remaining between them. CDR3 sequence (DNA): TGTGCCAGTAGTATAGATCTTAGAAACACCATATATTTT. Protein sequence: CASSIDLRNTIYF.

This clone was found once. CDR3: CASSQGTGVNTGELFF. For the CDR3, the DNA is TGTGCCAGCAGCCAAGGGACGGGTGTAAACACCGGGGAGCTGTTTTTT. The rearrangement uses TRBV4-2 and TRBJ2-2; D is ambiguous. Germline V gives CDR1 LGHNA, CDR2 YNFKEQ. This CDR3 spans 16 amino acids. The V gene lost 1 base and the J gene lost 2 bases, with 11 bases spanning the gap.

The table lists this clone with a count of one. CDR3 DNA: TGTGCCAGCAGTACAAGGGACCTACTAGCGGGATCTGAGGACAATGAGCAGTTCTTC. Protein: CASSTRDLLAGSEDNEQFF. This chain connects TRBV2 to TRBJ2-1; TRBD2 agrees at 10 bases. Germline trimming cut 5 bases from V and 5 bases from J; bases unmatched to any gene: 18. Germline CDR1 SNHLY, CDR2 FYNNEI. The length of the CDR3 is 19 residues.

The V gene is TRBV19, the J gene TRBJ1-2; the match to TRBD1 covers 9 bases. J was trimmed by 4 bases and V by 6 bases; bases with no gene match: 6. Looked up from germline, CDR1 is LNHDA and CDR2 is SQIVND (reference sequence). This CDR3 is built from 14 residues. CDR3 protein: CASSFPGQGYGYTF. The CDR3 DNA follows: TGTGCCAGTAGCTTCCCGGGACAGGGCTATGGCTACACCTTC.

This chain links TRBV19 with TRBJ1-1, with D perhaps TRBD1 (6 bases). V lost 6 bases to trimming and J lost 2 bases, with 19 bases between them. This CDR3 has 16 residues. Germline V gene sequence: CDR1 LNHDA, CDR2 SQIVND (reference sequence). The CDR3 nucleotides read TGTGCCAGTAGCCTTCAGGGGTTAGTGAGTAACACTGAAGCTTTCTTT. Translation: CASSLQGLVSNTEAFF.

This clone was seen only once. This chain links TRBV11-2 with TRBJ2-1, with 9 bases identical to TRBD2. The CDR3 totals 15 residues. V lost 1 base, J lost 4 bases, and 2 bases stayed unmatched. Germline assignment: CDR1 SGHAT and CDR2 FQNNGV. The CDR3 DNA follows: TGTGCCAGCAGCTTAGGACTAGCGGAATACAATGAGCAGTTCTTC. Protein sequence: CASSLGLAEYNEQFF. Combining the CDR3 with reference TRBV11-2 and TRBJ2-1 gives the whole variable domain EAGVAQSPRYKIIEKRQSVAFWCNPISGHATLYWYQQILGQGPKLLIQFQNNGVVDDSQLPKDRFSAERLKGVDSTLKIQPAKLEDSAVYLCASSLGLAEYNEQFFGPGTRLTVL.

This chain joins TRBV4-2 and TRBJ1-5; 7 bases are a match to TRBD1. The V gene end was trimmed by 4 bases and the J gene end by 2 bases; junction bases not matched to a gene: 5. The CDR3 has 15 residues. Germline V gives CDR1 LGHNA, CDR2 YNFKEQ. CDR3 DNA sequence: TGTGCCAGCAGCCTTTTCAGGGGGGGCAATCAGCCCCAGCATTTT. The encoded protein is CASSLFRGGNQPQHF.

The chain uses TRBV28 and TRBJ1-2, with TRBD1 as a possible D gene (6 bases). The CDR3 has 14 residues. CDR1 and CDR2 from the germline V gene are MDHEN and SYDVKM. Trimming cost V 4 bases and J 4 bases, with 13 bases left between them. DNA for the CDR3: TGTGCCAGCAGTTCGACAGGTAACGGCTATGGCTACACCTTC. This sequence encodes CASSSTGNGYGYTF.

This clone was picked up one time. The chain links TRBV9 to TRBJ2-5; D gene ambiguous. Trimming took off 3 bases at V and 5 bases at J, with 11 bases between the two ends. The CDR3 contains 13 residues. Germline CDR1 and CDR2: SGDLS and YYNGEE. CDR3 DNA: TGTGCCAGCAGCGAATCGAATTACGAGACCCAGTACTTC. The encoded protein is CASSESNYETQYF.

This clone has more than one count but fewer than ten. The chain has TRBV6-1 and TRBJ2-7; 9 bases match TRBD2. The V gene's germline CDR1 is MNHNS and CDR2 SASEGT. This CDR3 region has 15 residues. Germline trimming cut 2 bases from V and 5 bases from J; bases unmatched to any gene: 7. The CDR3 spells CASSEQGGRAHEQYF. CDR3 nucleotide sequence: TGTGCCAGCAGTGAACAGGGCGGGAGGGCTCACGAGCAGTACTTC.

V and J are TRBV6-1 and TRBJ1-1, with D unclear. V gave up 8 bases and J gave up 1 base, with 5 bases separating them. The germline CDR1 and CDR2 sequences are MNHNS and SASEGT. The CDR3 consists of 11 residues. The CDR3 reads CASGPNTEAFF. The CDR3, as DNA: TGTGCCAGCGGACCGAACACTGAAGCTTTCTTT.

The chain carries TRBV19 and TRBJ2-3; 9 bases map to TRBD2. The CDR3 is 17 amino acids. Germline V gene data show CDR1 as LNHDA and CDR2 as SQIVND (reference sequence). The V segment lost 3 bases and the J segment 2 bases; nucleotides outside the gene matches: 9. Written as DNA, the CDR3 is TGTGCCAGTAGTATTGGGGCTAGCGGGGCGGTCACAGATACGCAGTATTTT. It codes for CASSIGASGAVTDTQYF.

This clone has just one count. In the same sample, other DNA sequences code for this CDR3. The genes are TRBV9 and TRBJ2-1; no reliable D call. Germline CDR1 is SGDLS and CDR2 is YYNGEE. The CDR3 spans 10 residues. V was trimmed by 3 bases and J by 6 bases, leaving 1 base between them. CDR3 amino acids: CASSGNEQFF. In nucleotides, the CDR3 is TGTGCCAGCAGCGGCAATGAGCAGTTCTTC.

The rearrangement uses TRBV5-6 and TRBJ1-2; no definite D call. The CDR3 sequence is 14 residues long. Per the germline V gene, CDR1 is SGHDT and CDR2 is YYEEEE. V dropped 4 bases and J dropped 0 bases, with 10 bases sitting between them. The CDR3 DNA is TGTGCCAGCAGCCACAAGACTTCTAACTATGGCTACACCTTC. As protein: CASSHKTSNYGYTF.

The CDR3 loop reads CSVEVGHSSYNEQFF. CDR3 nucleotides: TGCAGCGTTGAAGTAGGACATAGCTCCTACAATGAGCAGTTCTTC. The chain recombines TRBV29-1 with TRBJ2-1; tentatively, D is TRBD1 (5 bases). V was shortened by 1 base and J by 0 bases, with 10 bases between the two germline ends. The CDR3 has 15 amino acids. CDR1 and CDR2 (germline): SQVTM, ANQGSEA.

This clone was seen only a few times. This chain uses TRBV29-1 with TRBJ2-5, with D unclear. V was shortened by 3 bases and J by 5 bases, with 19 bases between the two germline ends. Germline CDR1 reads SQVTM; CDR2 reads ANQGSEA. There are 15 residues in the CDR3. Here the CDR3 reads CSVDPHAVRSETQYF. In DNA, the CDR3 is TGCAGCGTTGACCCACACGCAGTGCGGTCGGAGACCCAGTACTTC.

The chain recombines TRBV13 with TRBJ1-6; D is undetermined. Germline V lookup: CDR1 PRHDT, CDR2 FYEKMQ (reference sequence). Trimming took 0 bases from V and 10 from J, leaving 4 bases between them. The CDR3 extends over 12 amino acids. The DNA of the CDR3 is TGTGCCAGCAGCTTAGGTGGGTCACCCCTCCACTTT. It is translated as CASSLGGSPLHF.

The sample holds a few counts of this clone. This chain uses TRBV18 with TRBJ2-7, with 14 nucleotides matching TRBD2. Germline lookup yields CDR1 KGHSH and CDR2 LQKENI. With V trimmed by 3 bases and J by 5 bases, 0 bases remained unmatched. This CDR3 has 14 residues. The CDR3 reads CASSPTSGGDEQYF. In nucleotides, the CDR3 is TGTGCCAGCTCACCGACTAGCGGGGGGGACGAGCAGTACTTC.